This T cell receptor beta chain was documented in a study of molecular identifiers for immune sequencing clone quantification. Study context: Four portions were sequenced after RNA from approximately 22,000 or 94,000 naive CD8 cells was split five ways in replicates. General study results and limits: Among effectors, clones above 20 RNA copies held over 99% of molecules; among naive cells, under 1%. One cell's worth of spiked Jurkat TCR RNA was reportedly detectable among approximately 1 million naive cells.

This clonotype was picked up a small number of times. Its antigen remains unknown. V lost 10 bases and J 0 bases, leaving 18 bases between the germline ends. The CDR3 has 15 residues. CDR1 and CDR2 from the germline V gene are MNHNS and SASEGT. TCRdb itself ran the PCR reads through MiXCR, one entry per CDR3 protein. The sample includes roughly 93,000 distinct CDR3 sequences, 20% to 30% of them seen just once. Sorting defined naive CD8 T cells as CD8+CD4-CCR7+CD45RA+. The sequence was obtained from a human donor in good health. Some libraries in this study had Jurkat cell RNA spiked in. The V call is TRBV6-1, the J call TRBJ1-2; D possibly corresponds to TRBD1 (5 bases). The source material was naive CD8+ T cells from blood, with Jurkat cell RNA spiked in. Subset reported: FACS-sorted CD8+CD4-CCR7+CD45RA+ naive T cells. CDR3 region: CATTPNLQANYGYTF. CDR3 in DNA: TGTGCCACGACTCCTAATTTACAGGCTAACTATGGCTACACCTTC.